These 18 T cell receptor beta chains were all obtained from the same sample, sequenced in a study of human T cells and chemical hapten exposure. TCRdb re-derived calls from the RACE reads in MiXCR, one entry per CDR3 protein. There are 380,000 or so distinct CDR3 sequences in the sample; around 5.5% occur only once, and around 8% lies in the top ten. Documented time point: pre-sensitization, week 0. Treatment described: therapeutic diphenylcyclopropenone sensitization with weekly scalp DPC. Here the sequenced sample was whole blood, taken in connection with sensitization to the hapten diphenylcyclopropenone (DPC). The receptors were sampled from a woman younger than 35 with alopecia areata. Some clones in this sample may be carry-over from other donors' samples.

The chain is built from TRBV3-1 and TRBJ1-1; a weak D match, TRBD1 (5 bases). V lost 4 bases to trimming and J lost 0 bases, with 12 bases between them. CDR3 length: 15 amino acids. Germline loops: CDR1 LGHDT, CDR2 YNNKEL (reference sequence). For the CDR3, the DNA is TGTGCCAGCAGCCCCCCAGGGTATATGAACACTGAAGCTTTCTTT. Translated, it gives CASSPPGYMNTEAFF.

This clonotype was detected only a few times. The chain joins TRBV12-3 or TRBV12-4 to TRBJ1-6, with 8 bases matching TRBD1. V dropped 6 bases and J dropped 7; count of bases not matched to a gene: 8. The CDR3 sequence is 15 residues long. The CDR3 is CASSIGTGGNSPLHF. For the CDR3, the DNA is TGTGCCAGCAGCATTGGGACAGGTGGCAATTCACCCCTCCACTTT.

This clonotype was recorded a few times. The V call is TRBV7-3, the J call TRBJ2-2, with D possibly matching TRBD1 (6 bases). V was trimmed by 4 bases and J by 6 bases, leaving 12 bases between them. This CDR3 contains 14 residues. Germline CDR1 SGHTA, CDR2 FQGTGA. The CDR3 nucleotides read TGTGCCAGCAGCTCTCAGGGGATGTCCGGGGAGCTGTTTTTT. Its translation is CASSSQGMSGELFF. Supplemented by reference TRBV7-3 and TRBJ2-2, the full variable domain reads GAGVSQTPSNKVTEKGKYVELRCDPISGHTALYWYRQSLGQGPEFLIYFQGTGAADDSGLPNDRFFAVRPEGSVSTLKIQRTERGDSAVYLCASSSQGMSGELFFGEGSRLTVL.

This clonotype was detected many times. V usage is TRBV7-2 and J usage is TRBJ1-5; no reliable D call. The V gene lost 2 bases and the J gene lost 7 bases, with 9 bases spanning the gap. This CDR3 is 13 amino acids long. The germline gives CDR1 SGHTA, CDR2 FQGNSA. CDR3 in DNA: TGTGCCAGCAGCTTATCGTCTGCCCAGCCCCAGCATTTT. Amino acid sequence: CASSLSSAQPQHF.

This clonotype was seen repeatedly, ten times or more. The CDR3 sequence: CASSDQGTGELFF. The DNA of the CDR3 is TGTGCCAGCAGTGATCAGGGTACCGGGGAGCTGTTTTTT. The chain couples TRBV6-4 to TRBJ2-2; the D gene is possibly TRBD1 (5 bases). There are 13 residues in the CDR3. V shed 3 bases and J shed 5 bases, with 7 bases lying between them. Germline V gene lookup returns CDR1 MRHNA and CDR2 SNTAGT.

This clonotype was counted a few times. The CDR3 reads CASSQDMRQGIGYTF. The CDR3 bases are TGTGCCAGCAGCCAAGATATGCGGCAGGGAATCGGCTACACCTTC. V is TRBV3-1 and J is TRBJ1-2; possible D gene TRBD1, 5 bases. The germline CDR1 and CDR2 sequences are LGHDT and YNNKEL (reference sequence). V gave up 0 bases and J gave up 8 bases, with 16 bases separating them. This CDR3 has 15 amino acids.

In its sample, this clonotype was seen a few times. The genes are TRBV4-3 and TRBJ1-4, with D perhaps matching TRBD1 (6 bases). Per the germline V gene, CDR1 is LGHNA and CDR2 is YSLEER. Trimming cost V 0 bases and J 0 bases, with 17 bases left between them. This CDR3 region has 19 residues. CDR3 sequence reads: CASSQDSWGRTSTNEKLFF. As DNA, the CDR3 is TGCGCCAGCAGCCAAGATTCGTGGGGGCGGACTTCAACTAATGAAAAACTGTTTTTT.

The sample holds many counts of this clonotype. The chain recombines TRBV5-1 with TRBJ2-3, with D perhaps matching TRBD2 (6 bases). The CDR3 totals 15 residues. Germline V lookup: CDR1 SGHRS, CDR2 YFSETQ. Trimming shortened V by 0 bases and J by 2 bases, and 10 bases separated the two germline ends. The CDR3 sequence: CASSLAGGYTDTQYF. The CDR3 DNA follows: TGCGCCAGCAGCTTGGCCGGGGGATACACAGATACGCAGTATTTT.

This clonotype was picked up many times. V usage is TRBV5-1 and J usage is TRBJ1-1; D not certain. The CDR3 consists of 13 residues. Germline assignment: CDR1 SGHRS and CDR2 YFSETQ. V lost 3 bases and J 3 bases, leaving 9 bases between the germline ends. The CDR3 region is CASSSRVDTEAFF. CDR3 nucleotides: TGCGCCAGCAGCTCGCGGGTCGACACTGAAGCTTTCTTT.

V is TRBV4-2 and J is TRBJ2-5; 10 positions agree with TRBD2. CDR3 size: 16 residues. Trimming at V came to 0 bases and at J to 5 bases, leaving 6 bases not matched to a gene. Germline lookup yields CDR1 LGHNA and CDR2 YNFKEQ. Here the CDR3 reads CASSQEVAGGGETQYF. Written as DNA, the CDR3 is TGTGCCAGCAGCCAAGAAGTAGCGGGGGGAGGTGAGACCCAGTACTTC.

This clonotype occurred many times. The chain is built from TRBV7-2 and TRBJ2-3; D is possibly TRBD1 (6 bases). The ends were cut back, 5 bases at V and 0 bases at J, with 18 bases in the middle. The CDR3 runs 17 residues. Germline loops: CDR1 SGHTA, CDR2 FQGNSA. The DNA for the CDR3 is TGTGCCAGCAGCCTTTTCGGACAGAGGCCTAGCACAGATACGCAGTATTTT. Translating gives CASSLFGQRPSTDTQYF.

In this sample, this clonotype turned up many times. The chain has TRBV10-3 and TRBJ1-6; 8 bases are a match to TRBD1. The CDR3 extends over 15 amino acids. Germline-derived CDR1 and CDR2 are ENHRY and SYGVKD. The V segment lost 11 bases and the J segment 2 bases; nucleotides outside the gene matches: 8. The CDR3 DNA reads TGTGCCTCCCGGGGACAGGCGCCCTATAATTCACCCCTCCACTTT. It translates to CASRGQAPYNSPLHF.

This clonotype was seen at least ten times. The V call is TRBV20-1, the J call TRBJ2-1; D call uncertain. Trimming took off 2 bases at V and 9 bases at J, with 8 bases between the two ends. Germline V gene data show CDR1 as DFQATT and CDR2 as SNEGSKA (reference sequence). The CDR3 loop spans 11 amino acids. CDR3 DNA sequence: TGCAGTGCTAGATGGGATCGTGAGCAGTTCTTC. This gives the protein CSARWDREQFF.

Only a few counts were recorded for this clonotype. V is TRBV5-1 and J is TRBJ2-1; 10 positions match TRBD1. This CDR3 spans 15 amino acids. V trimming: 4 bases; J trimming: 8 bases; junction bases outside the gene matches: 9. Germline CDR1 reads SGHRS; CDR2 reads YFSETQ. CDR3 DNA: TGCGCCAGCAGCCGCGGGACAGGGGTTGTAGATGAGCAGTTCTTC. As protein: CASSRGTGVVDEQFF.

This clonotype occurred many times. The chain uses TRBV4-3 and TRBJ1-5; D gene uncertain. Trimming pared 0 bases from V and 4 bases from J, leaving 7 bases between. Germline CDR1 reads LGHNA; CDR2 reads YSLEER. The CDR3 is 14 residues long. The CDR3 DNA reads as TGCGCCAGCAGCCAAGATCCCGGGAATCAGCCCCAGCATTTT. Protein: CASSQDPGNQPQHF.

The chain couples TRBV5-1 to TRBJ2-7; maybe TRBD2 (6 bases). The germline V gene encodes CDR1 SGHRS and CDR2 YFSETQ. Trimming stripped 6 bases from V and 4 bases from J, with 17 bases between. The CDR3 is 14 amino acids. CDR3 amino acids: CASTHYRGTYEQYF. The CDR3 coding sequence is TGCGCCAGCACTCATTACCGGGGGACTTACGAGCAGTACTTC.

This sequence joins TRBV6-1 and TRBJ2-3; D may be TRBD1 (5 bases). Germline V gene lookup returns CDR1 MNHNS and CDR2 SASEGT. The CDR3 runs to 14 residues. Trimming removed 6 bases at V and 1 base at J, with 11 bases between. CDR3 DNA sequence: TGTGCCAGCAGGGGGCCGATGGGCACAGATACGCAGTATTTT. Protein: CASRGPMGTDTQYF.

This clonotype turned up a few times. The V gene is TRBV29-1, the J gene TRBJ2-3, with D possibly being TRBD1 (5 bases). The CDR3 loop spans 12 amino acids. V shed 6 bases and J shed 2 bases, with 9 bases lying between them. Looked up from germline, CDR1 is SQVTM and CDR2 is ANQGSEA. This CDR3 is CSVGEFTDTQYF. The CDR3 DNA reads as TGCAGCGTAGGGGAATTCACAGATACGCAGTATTTT.